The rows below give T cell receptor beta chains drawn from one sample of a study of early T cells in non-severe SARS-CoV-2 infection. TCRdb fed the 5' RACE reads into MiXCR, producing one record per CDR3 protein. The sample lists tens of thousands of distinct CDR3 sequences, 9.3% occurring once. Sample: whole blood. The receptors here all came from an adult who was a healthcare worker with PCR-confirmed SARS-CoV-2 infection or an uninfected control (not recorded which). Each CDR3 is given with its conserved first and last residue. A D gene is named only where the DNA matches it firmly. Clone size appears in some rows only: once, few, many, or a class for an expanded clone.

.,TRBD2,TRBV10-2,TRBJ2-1,CASGTSGGDEQFF,TGCGCCAGCGGGACTAGCGGGGGTGATGAGCAGTTCTTC
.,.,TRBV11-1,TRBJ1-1,CASSLLRKAGRNTEAFF,TGTGCCAGCAGCTTACTTCGGAAGGCAGGTCGGAACACTGAAGCTTTCTTT
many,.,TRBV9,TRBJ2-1,CASSVEPNEQFF,TGTGCCAGCAGCGTCGAACCCAATGAGCAGTTCTTC
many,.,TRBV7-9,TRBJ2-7,CASSPSQDEQYF,TGTGCCAGCAGCCCCTCGCAGGACGAGCAGTACTTC
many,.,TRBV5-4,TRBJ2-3,CASSFGSSTRTDTQYF,TGTGCCAGCAGCTTTGGCAGCTCGACCCGCACAGATACGCAGTATTTT
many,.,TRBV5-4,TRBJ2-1,CASSLRAGEQFF,TGTGCCAGCAGCTTAAGGGCGGGTGAGCAGTTCTTC
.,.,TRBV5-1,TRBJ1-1,CASSKELDMNTEAFF,TGCGCCAGCAGCAAAGAACTTGACATGAACACTGAAGCTTTCTTT
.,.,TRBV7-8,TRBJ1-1,CASSPAAAPEAFF,TGTGCCAGCAGCCCAGCCGCGGCACCAGAAGCTTTCTTT
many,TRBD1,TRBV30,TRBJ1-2,CAWTQGGGRGYTF,TGTGCCTGGACTCAAGGGGGCGGACGTGGCTACACCTTC
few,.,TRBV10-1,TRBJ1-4,CASSAQANEKLFF,TGCGCCAGCAGTGCCCAGGCTAATGAAAAACTGTTTTTT
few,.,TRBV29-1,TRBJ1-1,CSVARVGGTEAFF,TGCAGCGTTGCCCGGGTTGGTGGCACTGAAGCTTTCTTT